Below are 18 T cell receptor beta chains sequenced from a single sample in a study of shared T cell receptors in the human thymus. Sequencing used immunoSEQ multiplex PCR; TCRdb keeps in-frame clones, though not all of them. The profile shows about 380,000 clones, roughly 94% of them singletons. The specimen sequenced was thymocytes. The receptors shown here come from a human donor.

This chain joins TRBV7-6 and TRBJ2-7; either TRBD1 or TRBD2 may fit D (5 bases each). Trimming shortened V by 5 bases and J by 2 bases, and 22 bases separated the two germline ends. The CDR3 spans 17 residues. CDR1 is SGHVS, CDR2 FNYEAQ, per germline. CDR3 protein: CASSPRGETQTTYEQYF. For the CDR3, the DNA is TGTGCCAGCAGCCCACGAGGGGAGACCCAAACTACCTACGAGCAGTACTTC. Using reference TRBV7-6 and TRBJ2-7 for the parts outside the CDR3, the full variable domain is GAGVSQSPRYKVTKRGQDVALRCDPISGHVSLYWYRQALGQGPEFLTYFNYEAQQDKSGLPNDRFSAERPEGSISTLTIQRTEQRDSAMYRCASSPRGETQTTYEQYFGPGTRLTVT.

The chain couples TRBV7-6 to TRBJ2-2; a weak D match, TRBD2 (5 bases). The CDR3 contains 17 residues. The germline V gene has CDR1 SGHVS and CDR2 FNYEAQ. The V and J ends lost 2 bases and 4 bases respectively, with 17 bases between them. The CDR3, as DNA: TGTGCCAGCAGCTTATCCGGAGCAGGCCGGGGCACCGGGGAGCTGTTTTTT. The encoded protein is CASSLSGAGRGTGELFF.

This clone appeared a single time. The CDR3 is CASSLCFRGPEQYF. CDR3 nucleotides: TGTGCCAGCAGTTTATGTTTCCGGGGTCCAGAGCAGTACTTC. The genes are TRBV27 and TRBJ2-7; D perhaps matches TRBD2 (5 bases). Germline loops: CDR1 MNHEY, CDR2 SMNVEV (reference sequence). Trimming stripped 1 base from V and 7 bases from J, with 14 bases between. CDR3 length: 14 amino acids.

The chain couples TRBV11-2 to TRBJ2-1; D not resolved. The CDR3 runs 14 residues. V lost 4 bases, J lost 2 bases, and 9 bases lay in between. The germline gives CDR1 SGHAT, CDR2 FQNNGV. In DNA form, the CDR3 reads TGTGCCAGCAGCTCAGAAAGCCCCTACAATGAGCAGTTCTTC. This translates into CASSSESPYNEQFF.

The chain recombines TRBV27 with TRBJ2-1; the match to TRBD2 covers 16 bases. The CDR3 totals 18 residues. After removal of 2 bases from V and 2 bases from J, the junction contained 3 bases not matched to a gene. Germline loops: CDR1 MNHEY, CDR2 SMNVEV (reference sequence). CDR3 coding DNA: TGTGCCAGCAGTTTAGAGGGACTAGCGGGAGGGACCTACAATGAGCAGTTCTTC. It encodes CASSLEGLAGGTYNEQFF.

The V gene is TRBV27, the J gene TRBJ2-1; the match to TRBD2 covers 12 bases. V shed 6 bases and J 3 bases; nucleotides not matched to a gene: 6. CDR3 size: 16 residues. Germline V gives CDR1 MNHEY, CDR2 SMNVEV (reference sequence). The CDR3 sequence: CASRTSGRQYYNEQFF. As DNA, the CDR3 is TGTGCCAGCAGAACTAGCGGGAGGCAATACTACAATGAGCAGTTCTTC.

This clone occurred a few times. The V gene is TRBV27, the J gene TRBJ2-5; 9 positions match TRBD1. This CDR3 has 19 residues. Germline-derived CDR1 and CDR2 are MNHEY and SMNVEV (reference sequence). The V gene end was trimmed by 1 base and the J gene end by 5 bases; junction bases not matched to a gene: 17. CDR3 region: CASSLLLHSGQGDLETQYF. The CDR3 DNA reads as TGTGCCAGCAGTTTATTACTCCACTCGGGACAGGGTGATCTGGAGACCCAGTACTTC.

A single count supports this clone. The CDR3 spells CASSRTAYSTDTQYF. In nucleotides, the CDR3 is TGTGCCAGCAGTCGGACAGCCTATAGCACAGATACGCAGTATTTT. This chain connects TRBV28 to TRBJ2-3; a possible D gene is TRBD1 (6 bases). Germline V CDR1 and CDR2: MDHEN, SYDVKM. CDR3 length: 15 residues. V lost 5 bases, J lost 0 bases, and 12 bases lay in between.

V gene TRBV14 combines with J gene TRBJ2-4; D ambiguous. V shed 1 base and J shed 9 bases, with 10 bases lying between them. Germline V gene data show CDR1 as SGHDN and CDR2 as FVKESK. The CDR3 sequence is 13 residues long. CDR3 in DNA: TGTGCCAGCAGCCAAGCATCCGATACCATTCAGTACTTC. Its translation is CASSQASDTIQYF.

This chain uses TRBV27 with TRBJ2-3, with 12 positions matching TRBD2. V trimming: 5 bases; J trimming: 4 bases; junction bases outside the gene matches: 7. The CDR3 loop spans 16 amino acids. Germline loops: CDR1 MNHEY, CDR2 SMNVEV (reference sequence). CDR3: CASSLLAGGAPDTQYF. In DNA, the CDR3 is TGTGCCAGCAGTCTACTAGCGGGAGGAGCCCCAGATACGCAGTATTTT.

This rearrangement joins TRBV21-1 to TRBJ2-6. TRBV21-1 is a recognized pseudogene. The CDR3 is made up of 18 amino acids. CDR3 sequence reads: CASRATPGPNSGANVLTF. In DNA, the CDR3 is TGTGCCAGCAGAGCCACTCCGGGACCGAACTCTGGGGCCAACGTCCTGACTTTC.

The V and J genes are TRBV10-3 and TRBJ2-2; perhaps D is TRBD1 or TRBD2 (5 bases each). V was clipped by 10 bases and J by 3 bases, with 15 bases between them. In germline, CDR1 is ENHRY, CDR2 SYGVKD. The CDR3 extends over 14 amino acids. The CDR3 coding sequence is TGTGCCACCCGATGGGGGTTGGACACCGGGGAGCTGTTTTTT. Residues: CATRWGLDTGELFF.

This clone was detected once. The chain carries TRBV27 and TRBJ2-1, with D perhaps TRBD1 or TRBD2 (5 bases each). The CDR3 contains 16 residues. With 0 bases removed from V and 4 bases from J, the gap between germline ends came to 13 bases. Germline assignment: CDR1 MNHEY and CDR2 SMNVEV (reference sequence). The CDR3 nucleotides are TGTGCCAGCAGTTTATCGGTCGGGAAGGGGTACAATGAGCAGTTCTTC. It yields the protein CASSLSVGKGYNEQFF.

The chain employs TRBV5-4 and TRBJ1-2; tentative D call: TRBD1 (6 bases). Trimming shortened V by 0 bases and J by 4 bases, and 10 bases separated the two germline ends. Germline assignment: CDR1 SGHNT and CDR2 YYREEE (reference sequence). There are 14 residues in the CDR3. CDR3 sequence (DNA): TGTGCCAGCAGCTTGGCGGGGGGCACCTATGGCTACACCTTC. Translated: CASSLAGGTYGYTF.

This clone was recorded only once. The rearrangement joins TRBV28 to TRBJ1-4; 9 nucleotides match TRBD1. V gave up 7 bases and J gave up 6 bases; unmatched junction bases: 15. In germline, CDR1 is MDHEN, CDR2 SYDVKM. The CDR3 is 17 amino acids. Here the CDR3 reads CASKRSIQGAAYEKLFF. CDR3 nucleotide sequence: TGTGCCAGCAAGCGGAGCATACAGGGGGCTGCTTATGAAAAACTGTTTTTT. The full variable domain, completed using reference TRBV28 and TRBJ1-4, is DVKVTQSSRYLVKRTGEKVFLECVQDMDHENMFWYRQDPGLGLRLIYFSYDVKMKEKGDIPEGYSVSREKKERFSLILESASTNQTSMYLCASKRSIQGAAYEKLFFGSGTQLSVL.

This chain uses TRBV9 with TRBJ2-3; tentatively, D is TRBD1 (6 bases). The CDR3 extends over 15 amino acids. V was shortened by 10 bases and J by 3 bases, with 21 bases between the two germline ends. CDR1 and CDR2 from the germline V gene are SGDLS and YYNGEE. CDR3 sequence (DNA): TGTGCCCCCAGGGGCCCTACCGATGGAACAGATACGCAGTATTTT. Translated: CAPRGPTDGTDTQYF.

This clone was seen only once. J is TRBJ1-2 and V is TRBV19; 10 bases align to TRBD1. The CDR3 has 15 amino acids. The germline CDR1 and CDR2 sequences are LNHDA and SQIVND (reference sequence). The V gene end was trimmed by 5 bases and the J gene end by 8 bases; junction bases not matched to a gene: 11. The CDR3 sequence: CASSPRTGGEDGYTF. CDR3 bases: TGTGCCAGTAGTCCCCGGACAGGGGGAGAGGACGGCTACACCTTC.

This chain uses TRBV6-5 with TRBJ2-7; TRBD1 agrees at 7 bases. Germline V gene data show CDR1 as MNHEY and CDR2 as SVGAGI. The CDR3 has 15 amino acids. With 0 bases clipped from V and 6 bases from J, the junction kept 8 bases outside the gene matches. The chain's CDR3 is CASSYSGTEVSEQYF. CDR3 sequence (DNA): TGTGCCAGCAGTTACTCCGGGACAGAAGTATCCGAGCAGTACTTC.